What follows is one T cell receptor (beta chain) and its context. Profiled with immunoSEQ multiplex PCR; TCRdb holds only in-frame clones, not every one. The table has about 410,000 clones, about 85% seen once. These data originate in a study of Ad26.COV2.S vaccination and SARS-CoV-2 variants. The treatment is: around 19 received Ad26.COV2.S at low or high dose, single or two shots; five or six received placebo; per-sample allocation not given. All samples were drawn on day 63, counting from the first vaccine or placebo injection. CDR1 is DFQATT, CDR2 SNEGSKA, per germline (reference sequence). V dropped 3 bases and J dropped 8 bases, with 10 bases sitting between them. This CDR3 is 11 amino acids long.

The V and J genes are TRBV20-1 and TRBJ1-2; no clear D gene. The receptor was derived from a person aged 18 to 65 who received the Ad26.COV2.S COVID-19 vaccine or a placebo. This material consisted of peripheral blood, taken in a trial of Ad26.COV2.S vaccine versus placebo. In nucleotides, the CDR3 is TGCAGTGCTAGCGACCCGGGGGGCTACACCTTC. Its translation is CSASDPGGYTF.